The rows below give T cell receptor beta chains drawn from one sample of a study of T cell responses to AZD1222 COVID-19 vaccine. Sequencing used immunoSEQ multiplex PCR; TCRdb keeps in-frame clones, though not all of them. The table includes around 180,000 clones, 88% detected once. The material sequenced was peripheral blood, taken on day 0 of AZD1222 vaccination. The receptors were sampled from an adult in good health. The CDR3 runs from the conserved cysteine through the conserved F or W. A D gene is named only where the DNA matches it firmly. A row's size may be missing; if present it is once, few, many or a size class.

v_gene	j_gene	abundance	d_gene	CDR3nt	CDR3aa
TRBV19	TRBJ2-7	once	NA	TGTGCCAGTAGTCCCCCAGGGTCCCCCTACGAGCAGTACTTC	CASSPPGSPYEQYF
TRBV28	TRBJ1-5	NA	NA	TGTGCCAGCAGTTCCACCAATCAGCCCCAGCATTTT	CASSSTNQPQHF
TRBV25-1	TRBJ2-1	NA	TRBD1	TGTGCCAGCAGTGAAACAGGGGGCGCGTTCAATGAGCAGTTCTTC	CASSETGGAFNEQFF
TRBV6-1	TRBJ2-3	once	TRBD2	TGTGCCAGCAGTGAAGCGGGGGGTAGCGGGGTAGATACGCAGTATTTT	CASSEAGGSGVDTQYF
TRBV21-1	TRBJ1-6	once	NA	TGTGCCAGCAGCACACCCTTCATCGACAGGGGGAATATCCCCCATACCGAAAATTCACCCCTCCACTTT	CASSTPFIDRGNIPHTENSPLHF
TRBV3-1/TRBV3-2	TRBJ2-7	NA	NA	TGTGCCAGCAGCCAAGGGAGGCAGAGCCACGAGCAGTACTTC	CASSQGRQSHEQYF
TRBV24-1	TRBJ1-5	NA	NA	TGTGCCACCGCCGACTCGGCGGGCCAGCCCCAGCATTTT	CATADSAGQPQHF
TRBV28	TRBJ1-1	NA	NA	TGTGCCAGCAGTTTCCGGAACACTGAAGCTTTCTTT	CASSFRNTEAFF
TRBV24-1	TRBJ2-5	NA	NA	TGTGCCACCAGTGGGACCGGGCCCCAAGGGACCCAGTACTTC	CATSGTGPQGTQYF
TRBV4-1	TRBJ1-5	NA	NA	TGCGCCAGCAGCCAAGTTGAGGGCCCGAATCAGCCCCAGCATTTT	CASSQVEGPNQPQHF
TRBV5-1	TRBJ2-7	NA	TRBD1	TGCGCCAGCTCCCGGACAGGGGGCGATCCCCCCTACGAGCAGTACTTC	CASSRTGGDPPYEQYF
TRBV5-4	TRBJ1-1	NA	NA	TGTGCCAGCAGTCAACAGGGCCGGGGTTACCTCGGCACTGAAGCTTTCTTT	CASSQQGRGYLGTEAFF
TRBV11-3	TRBJ2-1	NA	NA	TGTGCCAGCAGCCGGGGACACTCCGGGGGGAATGAGCAGTTCTTC	CASSRGHSGGNEQFF
TRBV29-1	TRBJ2-7	NA	TRBD1	TGCAGCGTGGGGACAGGGGCCTACGAGCAGTACTTC	CSVGTGAYEQYF
TRBV5-1	TRBJ2-7	NA	NA	TGCGCCAGCAGCCGCCAGGGCTACGAGCAGTACTTC	CASSRQGYEQYF
TRBV29-1	TRBJ1-1	NA	NA	TGCAGCGTTGAAGGGAACACTGAAGCTTTCTTT	CSVEGNTEAFF
TRBV27	TRBJ1-2	NA	TRBD1	TGTGCCAGCAGTTCCCGGACAGGGTATGGCTACACCTTC	CASSSRTGYGYTF
TRBV28	TRBJ1-2	once	NA	TGTGCCAGCAGGGATGGGGGGGTCTATGGCTACACCTTC	CASRDGGVYGYTF
TRBV12-5	TRBJ1-1	NA	TRBD1	TGTGCTAGTGGGACAGGGCTTGGAGCTTTCTTT	CASGTGLGAFF
TRBV19	TRBJ1-5	once	NA	TGTGCCAGTAGGAGCGGCAATCAGCCCCAGCATTTT	CASRSGNQPQHF
TRBV9	TRBJ2-1	NA	NA	TGTGCCAGCAGCGTAGGGACAACGAGCTCCTACAATGAGCAGTTCTTC	CASSVGTTSSYNEQFF
TRBV1	TRBJ2-2	NA	NA	TGCACTCCGATGGGGTCGGGTCCAAACACCGGGGAGCTGTTTTTT	CTPMGSGPNTGELFF
TRBV28	TRBJ1-4	NA	NA	TGTGCCACGGACTCCGGACAAGATGAAAAACTGTTTTTT	CATDSGQDEKLFF
TRBV4-1	TRBJ1-2	few	NA	TGCGCCAGCAGCCAAGGGGCCAGCAAGTACACCTTC	CASSQGASKYTF
TRBV28	TRBJ1-4	few	NA	TGTGCCAGCAGTGAACTACGGGCAACTAATGAAAAACTGTTTTTT	CASSELRATNEKLFF
TRBV7-9	TRBJ2-7	NA	NA	TGTGCCAGCAGCTCCGTCGACCGGCAGGGAGCCTACGAGCAGTACTTC	CASSSVDRQGAYEQYF
TRBV7-3	TRBJ2-3	NA	TRBD2	TGTGCCAGCAGCTTGCGCGGGGGGCTGGGAGATACGCAGTATTTT	CASSLRGGLGDTQYF
TRBV6-6	TRBJ1-1	NA	TRBD1	TGTGCCAGCAGTACGGACAGGGTACGCACTGAAGCTTTCTTT	CASSTDRVRTEAFF
TRBV7-3	TRBJ2-1	NA	TRBD2	TGTGCCAGCAGCGATCCCGGGACTAGGGCCTACAATGAGCAGTTCTTC	CASSDPGTRAYNEQFF
TRBV7-2	TRBJ1-4	once	NA	TGTGCCAGCAGCCCCGCGGCTAGGCTCCCAGCGACTAATGAAAAACTGTTTTTT	CASSPAARLPATNEKLFF
TRBV30	TRBJ2-1	NA	TRBD1	TGTGCCTGGAGCCGCGGGACAGGTTACAACAATGAGCAGTTCTTC	CAWSRGTGYNNEQFF
TRBV14	TRBJ2-1	few	NA	TGTGCCAGCAGCCAAGATCTCGGGGGAAACGAGCAGTTCTTC	CASSQDLGGNEQFF
TRBV19	TRBJ2-1	NA	NA	TGTGCCAGTAGTAGGGGTGGAGCGTCGAGCTCCTACAATGAGCAGTTCTTC	CASSRGGASSSYNEQFF
TRBV19	TRBJ1-1	NA	TRBD1	TGTGCCAGTAGCAGGGGGCTAGAGAACACTGAAGCTTTCTTT	CASSRGLENTEAFF